The rows below give T cell receptor beta chains drawn from one sample of a study of TIL therapy for anti-PD-1-resistant metastatic lung cancer. Profiling relied on immunoSEQ multiplex PCR, and the TCRdb table lists in-frame clones only, not all of them. The profile shows about 32,000 clones, 74% of them singletons. The material was blood, obtained at baseline. The receptors were gathered from a woman between 30 and 80 years old with non-small cell lung cancer. Both conserved end residues are part of each CDR3. Each record gives: J gene, D gene, clone size, V gene, CDR3 protein, CDR3 DNA. The D gene is left open where the match is weak. The listing skips clone size in some rows; elsewhere it reads once, few, many or a size class.

>TRBJ2-3|-|-|TRBV9
CASSVVSDTQYF
TGTGCCAGCAGCGTAGTGTCCGATACGCAGTATTTT
>TRBJ1-3|-|few|TRBV27
CASRPEVSGNTIYF
TGTGCCAGCAGACCGGAGGTCTCTGGAAACACCATATATTTT
>TRBJ2-7|-|-|TRBV11-2
CASSLVGGPYEQYF
TGTGCCAGCAGCTTAGTGGGAGGTCCCTACGAGCAGTACTTC
>TRBJ2-2|TRBD2|-|TRBV10-1
CASSESLLAGITNTGELFF
TGCGCCAGCAGTGAGTCCCTACTAGCGGGCATAACGAACACCGGGGAGCTGTTTTTT
>TRBJ2-3|TRBD2|-|TRBV7-6
CASSLVLAGGMGDTQYF
TGTGCCAGCAGCTTAGTACTAGCGGGAGGGATGGGAGATACGCAGTATTTT
>TRBJ2-4|TRBD2|few|TRBV11-1
CASSPSGRGVVAKNIQYF
TGTGCCAGCAGCCCGAGCGGGCGGGGGGTCGTAGCCAAAAACATTCAGTACTTC
>TRBJ2-1|TRBD2|-|TRBV27
CASKTSGRFNGQFF
TGTGCCAGCAAGACTAGCGGGAGGTTTAATGGGCAGTTCTTC
>TRBJ2-7|-|-|TRBV7-2
CASSWIPSSYEQYF
TGTGCCAGCAGCTGGATACCCAGCTCCTACGAGCAGTACTTC
>TRBJ1-1|-|few|TRBV5-4
CASSGAWNTEAFF
TGTGCCAGCAGCGGGGCCTGGAACACTGAAGCTTTCTTT
>TRBJ2-1|TRBD2|-|TRBV7-9
CASSSGAGGIVDEQFF
TGTGCCAGCAGCTCCGGCGCGGGAGGGATTGTGGATGAGCAGTTCTTC
>TRBJ2-5|-|-|TRBV19
CASSIRETQYF
TGTGCCAGTAGTATAAGAGAGACCCAGTACTTC
>TRBJ1-1|-|-|TRBV4-2
CASSQGEQGAFF
TGTGCCAGCAGCCAAGGCGAACAGGGAGCTTTCTTT
>TRBJ2-3|-|-|TRBV19
CATKGSGVTDTQYF
TGTGCCACTAAGGGGTCGGGAGTAACAGATACGCAGTATTTT
>TRBJ1-1|-|-|TRBV7-9
CASSLNQGYGEAFF
TGTGCCAGCAGCTTAAATCAAGGGTATGGTGAAGCTTTCTTT
>TRBJ1-1|TRBD1|few|TRBV30
CAWDRGAATEAFF
TGTGCCTGGGACAGGGGTGCAGCCACTGAAGCTTTCTTT
>TRBJ2-2|-|-|TRBV9
CASSVEGQVITGELFF
TGTGCCAGCAGCGTAGAGGGACAAGTCATCACCGGGGAGCTGTTTTTT
>TRBJ2-1|TRBD2|-|TRBV11-2
CASSSTLGSGRLMHNEQFF
TGTGCCAGCAGCTCTACCTTAGGTAGCGGGAGGTTAATGCATAATGAGCAGTTCTTC
>TRBJ2-7|-|-|TRBV14
CASSPRQVTYEQYF
TGTGCCAGCAGCCCCCGACAGGTTACCTACGAGCAGTACTTC
>TRBJ2-2|-|-|TRBV12-5
CASGGGGFGRSTGELFF
TGTGCTAGTGGTGGGGGCGGATTCGGGAGAAGCACCGGGGAGCTGTTTTTT
>TRBJ2-2|TRBD1|-|TRBV7-9
CASTQSTGDTGELFF
TGTGCCAGCACCCAATCTACAGGGGACACCGGGGAGCTGTTTTTT
>TRBJ1-2|-|few|TRBV18
CASSPPNGGYTF
TGTGCCAGCTCACCACCGAACGGGGGCTACACCTTC
>TRBJ2-3|TRBD2|once|TRBV2
CASQQAGSTDTQYF
TGTGCCAGCCAACAAGCGGGAAGCACAGATACGCAGTATTTT
>TRBJ1-5|-|few|TRBV2
CASSESAVSQPQHF
TGTGCCAGCAGTGAATCGGCAGTTAGTCAGCCCCAGCATTTT
>TRBJ2-7|TRBD2|-|TRBV12-5
CASGPGTSGSNEQYF
TGTGCTAGTGGTCCAGGGACTAGCGGGAGCAACGAGCAGTACTTC
>TRBJ1-3|-|-|TRBV2
CASSAGPGNTIYF
TGTGCCAGCAGTGCGGGCCCTGGAAACACCATATATTTT
>TRBJ2-5|TRBD2|-|TRBV7-2
CASRGIGLAQETQYF
TGTGCCAGCAGGGGAATTGGACTAGCCCAAGAGACCCAGTACTTC
>TRBJ2-1|-|-|TRBV19
CASRGTLGRSYNEQFF
TGTGCCAGTCGCGGGACACTCGGCCGGTCCTACAATGAGCAGTTCTTC
>TRBJ2-1|TRBD2|-|TRBV5-6
CASSLVGLAGNEQFF
TGTGCCAGCAGCTTGGTCGGACTAGCGGGAAATGAGCAGTTCTTC
>TRBJ1-5|-|-|TRBV6-5
CASSSLGLGAQHF
TGTGCCAGCAGTTCCCTCGGGTTAGGGGCCCAGCATTTT
>TRBJ2-7|TRBD2|-|TRBV4-1
CASSIELAFGYEQYF
TGCGCCAGCAGCATAGAACTAGCGTTCGGCTACGAGCAGTACTTC
>TRBJ2-3|-|-|TRBV9
CASGLTTDTQYF
TGTGCCAGCGGTCTGACCACAGATACGCAGTATTTT
>TRBJ1-5|TRBD1|-|TRBV18
CASSPPGDRGQPQHF
TGTGCCAGCTCACCACCGGGGGACAGGGGTCAGCCCCAGCATTTT
>TRBJ2-3|TRBD2|-|TRBV6-1
CASWAASGSVDTQYF
TGTGCCAGCTGGGCGGCTAGCGGGAGTGTAGATACGCAGTATTTT
>TRBJ1-5|TRBD1|-|TRBV19
CAADRASNQPQHF
TGTGCCGCCGACAGGGCTAGCAATCAGCCCCAGCATTTT
>TRBJ1-2|-|once|TRBV5-4
CASSPGNSGYTF
TGTGCCAGCAGCCCGGGGAACTCTGGCTACACCTTC
>TRBJ2-5|-|-|TRBV5-6
CASSGKTRIETQYF
TGTGCCAGCAGCGGAAAGACTAGGATTGAGACCCAGTACTTC
>TRBJ1-2|-|-|TRBV5-4
CASSQAVVADYGYTF
TGTGCCAGCAGCCAAGCGGTGGTGGCGGATTATGGCTACACCTTC
>TRBJ1-5|-|few|TRBV5-5
CASSLGLKQPQHF
TGTGCCAGCAGCTTAGGACTCAAGCAGCCCCAGCATTTT
>TRBJ2-3|-|-|TRBV15
CATSRDNREPDTQYF
TGTGCCACCAGCAGAGATAACCGGGAGCCAGATACGCAGTATTTT
>TRBJ2-3|-|-|TRBV14
CASSQDRTDTQYF
TGTGCCAGCAGCCAGGACCGCACAGATACGCAGTATTTT
>TRBJ2-1|-|few|TRBV7-9
CASSFALGLVSYNEQFF
TGTGCCAGCAGCTTCGCCCTCGGACTGGTCTCCTACAATGAGCAGTTCTTC
>TRBJ2-6|-|few|TRBV29-1
CSVGGAGANVLTF
TGCAGCGTTGGAGGGGCTGGGGCCAACGTCCTGACTTTC
>TRBJ2-2|TRBD2|-|TRBV7-8
CASSLAGASGSGELFF
TGTGCCAGCAGCTTAGCGGGAGCTAGCGGGTCCGGGGAGCTGTTTTTT
>TRBJ2-7|TRBD2|-|TRBV4-2
CASSQDGRTSDAYEQYF
TGTGCCAGCAGCCAAGATGGAAGGACTAGCGATGCCTACGAGCAGTACTTC
>TRBJ1-1|-|-|TRBV6-1
CASSPSLQTEAFF
TGTGCCAGCAGTCCTTCCTTACAGACTGAAGCTTTCTTT
>TRBJ2-7|-|-|TRBV7-2
CASSLERAPGRGSYEQYF
TGTGCCAGCAGCTTAGAACGGGCCCCGGGGCGAGGCTCCTACGAGCAGTACTTC
>TRBJ2-6|-|-|TRBV10-2
CASREEDTIVTGANVLTF
TGCGCCAGCAGGGAAGAGGACACCATCGTCACTGGGGCCAACGTCCTGACTTTC
>TRBJ2-5|-|-|TRBV7-2
CASSLASGAGRETQYF
TGTGCCAGCAGCTTAGCGTCCGGGGCGGGCAGGGAGACCCAGTACTTC
>TRBJ2-1|-|-|TRBV5-6
CASSSSGLYNEQFF
TGTGCCAGCAGCTCTTCCGGACTCTACAATGAGCAGTTCTTC
>TRBJ2-4|-|once|TRBV19
CASSFRTILAKNIQYF
TGTGCCAGTAGTTTCCGGACGATCCTAGCCAAAAACATTCAGTACTTC
>TRBJ1-5|-|-|TRBV7-8
CASTLGRGLNQPQHF
TGTGCCAGCACTCTAGGGCGGGGCCTCAATCAGCCCCAGCATTTT